Shown below are 21 T cell receptor beta chains from a single sample sequenced in a study of T cell changes during pregnancy in multiple sclerosis. TCRdb's copy holds only in-frame clones and misses some; the assay was immunoSEQ multiplex PCR. The sample yields tens of thousands of clones, 80% to 95% seen once. The starting material was peripheral blood, obtained in the second trimester of pregnancy. The receptor source for this set is a female donor with multiple sclerosis, enrolled in a pregnancy study.

The chain joins TRBV5-1 to TRBJ2-5, with a possible D match to TRBD1 (6 bases). The CDR3 spans 14 residues. V lost 2 bases and J lost 5, with 13 bases in between. Germline V lookup: CDR1 SGHRS, CDR2 YFSETQ. The CDR3 coding sequence is TGCGCCAGCAGCTTAATGAGGGGGACGGAGACCCAGTACTTC. As protein: CASSLMRGTETQYF.

The V and J genes are TRBV28 and TRBJ1-5; D gene uncertain. CDR1 and CDR2 from the germline V gene are MDHEN and SYDVKM. The V end lost 7 bases, the J end lost 1 base, and 8 bases lay between the germline ends. This CDR3 has 13 residues. The chain's CDR3 is CASNSMSNQPQHF. The CDR3 DNA reads TGTGCCAGCAATTCTATGAGCAATCAGCCCCAGCATTTT.

The chain joins TRBV27 to TRBJ1-1; D remains ambiguous. CDR1 MNHEY and CDR2 SMNVEV come from the germline V gene (reference sequence). This CDR3 is built from 13 residues. Trimming stripped 2 bases from V and 3 bases from J, with 7 bases between. The CDR3 nucleotides read TGTGCCAGCAGTTTACGGAGGGACACTGAAGCTTTCTTT. Amino acids: CASSLRRDTEAFF.

This chain connects TRBV2 to TRBJ2-7, with 10 positions matching TRBD2. The CDR3 totals 15 residues. The V gene end was trimmed by 7 bases and the J gene end by 2 bases; junction bases not matched to a gene: 8. The germline V gene encodes CDR1 SNHLY and CDR2 FYNNEI. The CDR3 DNA follows: TGTGCCAGCATCCGGCTAGCGGGAGTTCCCTACGAGCAGTACTTC. Amino acid sequence: CASIRLAGVPYEQYF.

V and J are TRBV5-1 and TRBJ1-3, with D uncertain. Trimming left V 1 base short and J 1 base short, with 9 bases between. CDR1 and CDR2 (germline): SGHRS, YFSETQ. The CDR3 has 15 amino acids. The CDR3 DNA is TGCGCCAGCAGCTTGTTGGGCGGGTCTGGAAACACCATATATTTT. This encodes CASSLLGGSGNTIYF.

The chain employs TRBV4-1 and TRBJ2-1; 9 nucleotides line up with TRBD2. CDR3 length: 17 residues. Germline CDR1 MGHRA, CDR2 YSYEKL. The V segment lost 1 base and the J segment 0 bases; nucleotides outside the gene matches: 4. The CDR3 sequence is CASSQGGRGGSYNEQFF. CDR3 DNA: TGCGCCAGCAGCCAAGGCGGGCGGGGGGGCTCCTACAATGAGCAGTTCTTC.

This chain links TRBV19 with TRBJ2-1; 11 positions match TRBD2. The trim removed 8 bases at V and 6 bases at J, leaving 6 bases unmatched. CDR1 and CDR2 from the germline V gene are LNHDA and SQIVND (reference sequence). The CDR3 is 14 amino acids. The CDR3 protein is CASHLAGGPNEQFF. In DNA, the CDR3 is TGTGCCAGTCATCTAGCGGGAGGACCCAATGAGCAGTTCTTC. Drawing the rest from reference TRBV19 and TRBJ2-1, the complete variable domain is DGGITQSPKYLFRKEGQNVTLSCEQNLNHDAMYWYRQDPGQGLRLIYYSQIVNDFQKGDIAEGYSVSREKKESFPLTVTSAQKNPTAFYLCASHLAGGPNEQFFGPGTRLTVL.

This chain uses TRBV7-9 with TRBJ2-5, with 7 positions matching TRBD2. The CDR3 runs 15 residues. V shed 6 bases and J 2 bases; nucleotides not matched to a gene: 9. Germline CDR1 and CDR2: SEHNR and FQNEAQ (reference sequence). The chain's CDR3 is CASSFQSGEQETQYF. The CDR3 DNA reads TGTGCCAGCAGTTTTCAGAGCGGGGAACAAGAGACCCAGTACTTC.

The rearrangement links TRBV6-5 to TRBJ2-1; 10 positions agree with TRBD2. J was trimmed by 4 bases and V by 5 bases; bases with no gene match: 5. The CDR3 extends over 15 amino acids. Looked up from germline, CDR1 is MNHEY and CDR2 is SVGAGI. CDR3 sequence reads: CASSISGGPYNEQFF. The CDR3 DNA sequence: TGTGCCAGCAGTATTAGCGGGGGGCCATACAATGAGCAGTTCTTC.

V usage is TRBV6-4 and J usage is TRBJ2-3, with a weak D call TRBD1 (5 bases). The CDR3 is 13 amino acids. V was trimmed by 3 bases and J by 2 bases, leaving 6 bases between them. Germline CDR1 and CDR2: MRHNA and SNTAGT. The CDR3 bases are TGTGCCAGCAGTGAAGGGGACACAGATACGCAGTATTTT. It encodes CASSEGDTDTQYF.

The chain joins TRBV6-1 to TRBJ1-5; D might be TRBD1 (5 bases). Germline V gene lookup returns CDR1 MNHNS and CDR2 SASEGT. The length of the CDR3 is 14 residues. Trimming removed 8 bases from V and 0 bases from J, with 11 bases in between. DNA of the CDR3: TGTGCCAGCCTTCGACAGACTAGCAATCAGCCCCAGCATTTT. Translated, it gives CASLRQTSNQPQHF.

J is TRBJ2-7 and V is TRBV30; 7 positions match TRBD1. The CDR3 covers 14 residues. The V gene's germline CDR1 is GTSNPN and CDR2 SVGIG (reference sequence). V lost 5 bases to trimming and J lost 0 bases; unmatched junction nucleotides: 7. In DNA form, the CDR3 reads TGTGCCTGGGATGATACAGGGGACTCCTACGAGCAGTACTTC. Translation: CAWDDTGDSYEQYF. The full variable domain, completed using reference TRBV30 and TRBJ2-7, is SQTIHQWPATLVQPVGSPLSLECTVEGTSNPNLYWYRQAAGRGLQLLFYSVGIGQISSEVPQNLSASRPQDRQFILSSKKLLLSDSGFYLCAWDDTGDSYEQYFGPGTRLTVT.

The CDR3 DNA reads as TGTGCCAGCATTAGCTCAGATGAGCAGTTCTTC. Translation gives CASISSDEQFF. V is TRBV27 and J is TRBJ2-1, with D uncertain. V dropped 7 bases and J dropped 8 bases, with 9 bases sitting between them. There are 11 residues in the CDR3. Per germline, CDR1 MNHEY and CDR2 SMNVEV (reference sequence).

The chain employs TRBV14 and TRBJ1-4; perhaps TRBD1 as D (5 bases). The CDR3 covers 15 residues. V was cut by 4 bases and J by 5 bases, with 14 bases left in between. Looked up from germline, CDR1 is SGHDN and CDR2 is FVKESK. DNA for the CDR3: TGTGCCAGCAGCCGTACTACAGGTCAGAATGAAAAACTGTTTTTT. This codes for CASSRTTGQNEKLFF.

CDR3 bases: TGTGCCAGCAGTTACTATCCCCAAAGCACAGATACGCAGTATTTT. It is translated as CASSYYPQSTDTQYF. The chain couples TRBV6-5 to TRBJ2-3; no clear D. The CDR3 consists of 15 residues. The germline CDR1 and CDR2 sequences are MNHEY and SVGAGI. V dropped 1 base and J dropped 0 bases, with 8 bases sitting between them.

This chain links TRBV18 with TRBJ2-7, with D possibly being TRBD2 (6 bases). The CDR3 loop spans 15 amino acids. V lost 3 bases and J 6 bases, leaving 18 bases between the germline ends. CDR1 and CDR2 (germline): KGHSH, LQKENI. DNA for the CDR3: TGTGCCAGCTCACCCGTAGTCGTGCGGGGCTCCGAGCAGTACTTC. It encodes CASSPVVVRGSEQYF.

This clone was seen once. This chain connects TRBV5-6 to TRBJ1-1; 8 bases map to TRBD1. In germline, CDR1 is SGHDT, CDR2 YYEEEE. The junction had 5 bases not matched to a gene; V was cut back by 2 bases and J by 8 bases. The CDR3 extends over 13 amino acids. The CDR3 DNA is TGTGCCAGCAGCTTAGGGCAGGGGGCCGAAGCTTTCTTT. Protein sequence: CASSLGQGAEAFF.

This chain uses TRBV30 with TRBJ1-2, with a possible D match to TRBD1 (5 bases). Trimming pared 3 bases from V and 6 bases from J, leaving 14 bases between. Germline CDR1 reads GTSNPN; CDR2 reads SVGIG (reference sequence). CDR3 size: 13 residues. The DNA for the CDR3 is TGTGCCTGGAGCGGTTTCTTAGGGGATGGCTACACCTTC. Amino acids: CAWSGFLGDGYTF.

As DNA, the CDR3 is TGTGCCAGCAGCTCCTCCGGACAGGCCTTCTTT. The encoded protein is CASSSSGQAFF. This chain connects TRBV11-3 to TRBJ1-1, with TRBD1 identical over 7 bases. Germline V gene lookup returns CDR1 SGHNT and CDR2 YENEEA. J gave up 14 bases and V 4 bases, and 7 bases lay outside the gene matches. The CDR3 loop spans 11 amino acids.

The V and J genes are TRBV14 and TRBJ2-3; possible D gene TRBD2, 5 bases. Germline values: CDR1 SGHDN, CDR2 FVKESK. This CDR3 contains 19 residues. Trimming removed 1 base at V and 0 bases at J, with 20 bases between. The CDR3 DNA sequence: TGTGCCAGCAGCCAAGGAGTTCGGGGTCTGACTCCTAGCACAGATACGCAGTATTTT. Amino acids: CASSQGVRGLTPSTDTQYF.

The chain employs TRBV7-9 and TRBJ2-1; maybe TRBD1 (5 bases). The CDR3 consists of 14 residues. The germline CDR1 and CDR2 sequences are SEHNR and FQNEAQ (reference sequence). V lost 2 bases and J lost 8, with 13 bases in between. The DNA of the CDR3 is TGTGCCAGCAGCTTAAGCCAGGGTGATGATGAGCAGTTCTTC. Protein: CASSLSQGDDEQFF.